These T cell receptor beta chains were read from a single sample in a study of T cell responses to AZD1222 COVID-19 vaccine. TCRdb's table, derived via immunoSEQ multiplex PCR, lists solely in-frame clones and lacks some. Of hundreds of thousands of clones in the sample, about 93% are singletons; the top ten hold 1%. Sample: peripheral blood, taken on day 0 of MenACWY control vaccination. Receptor source: an adult in good health. The conserved cysteine and the conserved F or W are not part of the CDR3 here.

TRBV15	TRBJ2-5	13	ATSRDRAPSETQY
TRBV5-1	TRBJ1-1	14	ASSVQGAGVGTEAF
TRBV29-1	TRBJ1-4	10	SVRDRDEKLF
TRBV12-3/TRBV12-4	TRBJ1-1	11	ASSSQTGYEAF
TRBV10-3	TRBJ1-1	12	AISERATDSEAF
TRBV11-2	TRBJ2-6	12	ASSPAGGANVLT
TRBV18	TRBJ2-7	13	ASSPPSGQGLEQY
TRBV5-1	TRBJ2-7	10	ASSLESYEQY
TRBV20-1	TRBJ1-6	11	SASWGANSPLH
TRBV18	TRBJ1-1	13	ASSPGQGGGTEAF